Given below is one T cell receptor (beta chain) in context. This sample was taken from a study of T cell changes during pregnancy in multiple sclerosis. The V gene lost 2 bases and the J gene lost 1 base, with 6 bases spanning the gap. This CDR3 has 14 amino acids. Germline V gives CDR1 WSHSY, CDR2 SAAADI. This table comes from immunoSEQ multiplex PCR, and its TCRdb copy is limited to in-frame clones, with some not included. Of more than 25,000 clones in the sample, about nine tenths were seen once. The source was CD8+ T cells from peripheral blood mononuclear cells, collected in the first trimester of pregnancy. The chain recombines TRBV10-2 with TRBJ1-5; D is unresolved. The sequence came from a female donor with multiple sclerosis, enrolled in a pregnancy study. The CDR3 here is CASSEVRSNQPQHF. The CDR3, as DNA: TGCGCCAGCAGTGAGGTCCGGAGCAATCAGCCCCAGCATTTT.